What follows is one TCR beta chain and its context. The antigen is unknown. Data came from immunoSEQ multiplex PCR; TCRdb stores just in-frame clones and leaves some out. This sample carries about 2.4 million clones, approximately 93% of them seen once, and the ten largest clones take approximately 0.35%. This entry comes from a study of shared clonotypes between healthy human individuals. Study results and caveats: Sequencing depth was expected to affect clonotype sharing among donors.

This receptor was taken from a man between 18 and 29 years old in good health. Some clones in this sample may be carry-over from other donors' samples. Sample: naive CD4+ T cells from PBMCs. Subset described: CD45RA+ positively selected.

The CDR3 loop is CASSPLTGEREAFF. Here the CDR3 DNA reads TGTGCCAGTAGCCCGCTTACAGGAGAACGCGAAGCTTTCTTT. The chain carries TRBV19 and TRBJ1-1; D is perhaps TRBD1 (5 bases). Trimming cost V 6 bases and J 8 bases, with 19 bases left between them. CDR1 LNHDA and CDR2 SQIVND come from the germline V gene (reference sequence). There are 14 residues in the CDR3. The whole variable domain, remainder taken from reference TRBV19 and TRBJ1-1, is DGGITQSPKYLFRKEGQNVTLSCEQNLNHDAMYWYRQDPGQGLRLIYYSQIVNDFQKGDIAEGYSVSREKKESFPLTVTSAQKNPTAFYLCASSPLTGEREAFFGQGTRLTVV.